These 8 T cell receptor beta chains were all obtained from the same sample, sequenced in a study of blood T cell repertoires in COVID-19. Some clones are missing from TCRdb's copy, which holds only in-frame ones; the method was immunoSEQ multiplex PCR. This sample has around 130,000 clones; around 81% occur once, and the top ten carry around 8.6%. The sample comprised peripheral blood. Receptor source: a human donor in a cohort sampled during active COVID-19.

The chain couples TRBV5-1 to TRBJ1-1; D possibly corresponds to TRBD1 (6 bases). The CDR3 sequence is 14 residues long. Per the germline V gene, CDR1 is SGHRS and CDR2 is YFSETQ. V dropped 5 bases and J dropped 5 bases, with 16 bases sitting between them. The CDR3 DNA follows: TGCGCCAGCAGTCACGACAGGCTGGGGACTGAAGCTTTCTTT. It is translated as CASSHDRLGTEAFF.

This clone was found a few times. The rearrangement joins TRBV5-1 to TRBJ2-5; a possible D gene is TRBD1 (5 bases). The V gene's germline CDR1 is SGHRS and CDR2 YFSETQ. CDR3 length: 13 residues. The ends were cut back, 0 bases at V and 5 bases at J, with 8 bases in the middle. In DNA form, the CDR3 reads TGCGCCAGCAGCTTGGAGGGGAAGGAGACCCAGTACTTC. Translated, it gives CASSLEGKETQYF.

This clone was observed a few times. This chain joins TRBV5-4 and TRBJ2-3; possible D gene TRBD2, 6 bases. This CDR3 has 15 residues. CDR1 is SGHNT and CDR2 is YYREEE in the germline V gene (reference sequence). V shed 0 bases and J shed 3 bases, with 11 bases lying between them. The CDR3 nucleotides are TGTGCCAGCAGCTTGGGGCCAGGGAGGACAGATACGCAGTATTTT. It encodes CASSLGPGRTDTQYF. Based on the CDR3 plus reference TRBV5-4 and TRBJ2-3, the full variable domain is ETGVTQSPTHLIKTRGQQVTLRCSSQSGHNTVSWYQQALGQGPQFIFQYYREEENGRGNFPPRFSGLQFPNYSSELNVNALELDDSALYLCASSLGPGRTDTQYFGPGTRLTVL.

This clone occurred a few times. This chain links TRBV19 with TRBJ2-3; 9 bases line up with TRBD2. The V gene end was trimmed by 1 base and the J gene end by 6 bases; junction bases not matched to a gene: 8. The CDR3 runs 16 residues. The germline CDR1 and CDR2 sequences are LNHDA and SQIVND (reference sequence). As DNA, the CDR3 is TGTGCCAGTAGTATAGGAGGCGGGGGGGGAAGCGATACGCAGTATTTT. Translated, it gives CASSIGGGGGSDTQYF.

The chain carries TRBV2 and TRBJ1-5; D may be TRBD1 (6 bases). The CDR3 sequence is 15 residues long. CDR1 SNHLY and CDR2 FYNNEI come from the germline V gene. Trimming cost V 1 base and J 2 bases, with 9 bases left between them. The CDR3 reads CASSEGTAGNQPQHF. In DNA form, the CDR3 reads TGTGCCAGCAGTGAAGGGACAGCAGGCAATCAGCCCCAGCATTTT.

The chain carries TRBV6-1 and TRBJ1-5; D possibly corresponds to TRBD1 (6 bases). V shed 1 base and J shed 11 bases, with 12 bases lying between them. CDR3 length: 13 residues. Germline V gene lookup returns CDR1 MNHNS and CDR2 SASEGT. Here the CDR3 DNA reads TGTGCCAGCAGTGAAGGACAGGCCCCAACCCAGCATTTT. This translates into CASSEGQAPTQHF.

This clone was detected only once. The chain has TRBV7-2 and TRBJ2-3; D possibly corresponds to TRBD2 (6 bases). The germline V gene encodes CDR1 SGHTA and CDR2 FQGNSA. This CDR3 has 18 residues. Between the trimmed V and J ends, which lost 5 bases and 3 bases, there was a span of 24 bases. CDR3 loop: CASSLRRMGGSGTDTQYF. The CDR3 coding sequence is TGTGCCAGCAGCCTCCGTCGGATGGGGGGATCGGGGACAGATACGCAGTATTTT.

V gene TRBV18 combines with J gene TRBJ1-2; 9 nucleotides agree with TRBD1. The CDR3 consists of 15 residues. Germline V CDR1 and CDR2: KGHSH, LQKENI. V trimming: 5 bases; J trimming: 2 bases; junction bases outside the gene matches: 6. The DNA for the CDR3 is TGTGCCAGCTCAGCTGGGACAGGGAGAAACTATGGCTACACCTTC. Encoded protein: CASSAGTGRNYGYTF.